Listed here are 10 T cell receptor beta chains from one sample, sequenced in a study of memory CD4+ T cells and cytomegalovirus serostatus. The sort gate was single viable CD3+CD4+CD8-CD45RO+ cells for memory CD4+ T cells. Profiled with immunoSEQ multiplex PCR; TCRdb holds only in-frame clones, not every one. The sample carries 45,000 to 70,000 clones, under 90% recorded once. The sequenced sample consisted of memory CD4+ T cells from blood. Receptors originate from an adult in good health and CMV-seronegative. Some clones in this sample may be carry-over from other donors' samples.

The rearrangement joins TRBV28 to TRBJ1-1; 7 nucleotides line up with TRBD1. V lost 6 bases to trimming and J lost 0 bases; unmatched junction nucleotides: 10. Germline V gene lookup returns CDR1 MDHEN and CDR2 SYDVKM. The CDR3 is 16 residues long. The CDR3 DNA reads TGTGCCAGCAGCCGAGAACAGGGACAGTTGAACACTGAAGCTTTCTTT. Protein sequence: CASSREQGQLNTEAFF.

This clone was detected only a few times. V is TRBV6-5 and J is TRBJ2-6; tentative D call: TRBD2 (5 bases). Deletions cut 4 bases from V and 4 bases from J, with 11 bases between. The CDR3 sequence is 15 residues long. Germline V lookup: CDR1 MNHEY, CDR2 SVGAGI. The CDR3 loop reads CASSSRPGGANVLTF. The CDR3 coding sequence is TGTGCCAGCAGTTCACGTCCGGGAGGGGCCAACGTCCTGACTTTC.

The genes are TRBV30 and TRBJ2-6; TRBD1 is a possible D gene (5 bases). Looked up from germline, CDR1 is GTSNPN and CDR2 is SVGIG (reference sequence). V dropped 7 bases and J dropped 0 bases, with 7 bases sitting between them. CDR3 length equals 13 residues. CDR3 sequence (DNA): TGTGCCTTGCAGGGCTCTGGGGCCAACGTCCTGACTTTC. This encodes CALQGSGANVLTF.

This clone was counted a single time. The chain links TRBV5-1 to TRBJ2-5; TRBD2 agrees at 8 bases. The CDR3 is made up of 15 amino acids. The germline gives CDR1 SGHRS, CDR2 YFSETQ. Germline trimming cut 0 bases from V and 5 bases from J; bases unmatched to any gene: 6. The CDR3 here is CASSLVGLGGETQYF. The CDR3 DNA reads TGCGCCAGCAGCTTGGTGGGACTAGGGGGGGAGACCCAGTACTTC.

V gene TRBV6-1 combines with J gene TRBJ2-7, with TRBD2 matching over 7 bases. Germline V gene sequence: CDR1 MNHNS, CDR2 SASEGT. J gave up 2 bases and V 5 bases, and 3 bases lay outside the gene matches. The CDR3 is made up of 13 amino acids. CDR3 DNA sequence: TGTGCCAGCAGTCGGGAGGCCCCCTACGAGCAGTACTTC. This codes for CASSREAPYEQYF.

The chain uses TRBV9 and TRBJ2-3; the D gene is possibly TRBD2 (6 bases). CDR1 is SGDLS, CDR2 YYNGEE, per germline. The length of the CDR3 is 14 residues. V gave up 2 bases and J gave up 1 base, with 8 bases separating them. CDR3 in DNA: TGTGCCAGCAGCGTCAGCGGGCGCACAGATACGCAGTATTTT. Translated: CASSVSGRTDTQYF.

The chain couples TRBV5-1 to TRBJ2-1; 13 nucleotides align to TRBD2. Germline loops: CDR1 SGHRS, CDR2 YFSETQ. The ends lost 3 bases at V and 5 bases at J; junction bases unmatched: 8. The CDR3 runs to 17 residues. The CDR3 reads CASSWTSGSPTNNEQFF. In DNA, the CDR3 is TGCGCCAGCAGCTGGACTAGCGGGAGCCCGACTAACAATGAGCAGTTCTTC. Supplemented by reference TRBV5-1 and TRBJ2-1, the full variable domain reads KAGVTQTPRYLIKTRGQQVTLSCSPISGHRSVSWYQQTPGQGLQFLFEYFSETQRNKGNFPGRFSGRQFSNSRSEMNVSTLELGDSALYLCASSWTSGSPTNNEQFFGPGTRLTVL.

The sample holds one count of this clone. The chain links TRBV6-5 to TRBJ1-4; D perhaps matches TRBD1 (6 bases). Germline values: CDR1 MNHEY, CDR2 SVGAGI. CDR3 length equals 14 residues. Trimming took off 6 bases at V and 5 bases at J, with 13 bases between the two ends. In nucleotides, the CDR3 is TGTGCCAGCAGCCTACAGGGAAGCAATGAAAAACTGTTTTTT. Protein product: CASSLQGSNEKLFF.

The V call is TRBV30, the J call TRBJ2-7; D unclear. V was cut by 5 bases and J by 2 bases, with 16 bases left in between. Per the germline V gene, CDR1 is GTSNPN and CDR2 is SVGIG (reference sequence). This CDR3 spans 14 amino acids. The DNA for the CDR3 is TGTGCCTGGGCAGCCCCCTGGGCGGCCTACGAGCAGTACTTC. Its translation is CAWAAPWAAYEQYF.

V is TRBV6-1 and J is TRBJ1-1; 9 bases are a match to TRBD1. V was pared by 6 bases and J by 4 bases, with 3 bases of the junction left unmatched. CDR3 length equals 13 residues. Germline loops: CDR1 MNHNS, CDR2 SASEGT. CDR3 loop: CASRRDRATEAFF. The CDR3 region has the DNA TGTGCCAGCAGGAGGGACAGGGCCACTGAAGCTTTCTTT.